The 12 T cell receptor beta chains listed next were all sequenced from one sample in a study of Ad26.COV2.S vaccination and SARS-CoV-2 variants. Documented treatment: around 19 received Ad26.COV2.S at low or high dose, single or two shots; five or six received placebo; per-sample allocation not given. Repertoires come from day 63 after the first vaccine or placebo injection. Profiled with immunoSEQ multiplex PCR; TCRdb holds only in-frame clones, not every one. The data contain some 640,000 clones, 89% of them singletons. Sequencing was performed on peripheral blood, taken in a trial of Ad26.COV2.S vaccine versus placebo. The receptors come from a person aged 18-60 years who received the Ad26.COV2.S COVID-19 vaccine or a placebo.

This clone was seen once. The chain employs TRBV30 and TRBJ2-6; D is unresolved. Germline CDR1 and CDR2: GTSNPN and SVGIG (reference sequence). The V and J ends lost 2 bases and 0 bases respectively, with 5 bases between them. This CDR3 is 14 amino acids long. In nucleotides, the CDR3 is TGTGCCTGGAGTCAACCCTCTGGGGCCAACGTCCTGACTTTC. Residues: CAWSQPSGANVLTF.

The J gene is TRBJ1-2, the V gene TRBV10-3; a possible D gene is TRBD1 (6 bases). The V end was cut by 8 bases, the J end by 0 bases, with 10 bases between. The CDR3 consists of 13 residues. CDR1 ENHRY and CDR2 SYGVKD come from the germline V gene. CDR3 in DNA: TGTGCCATCCGCGGACAGCCTAACTATGGCTACACCTTC. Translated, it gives CAIRGQPNYGYTF.

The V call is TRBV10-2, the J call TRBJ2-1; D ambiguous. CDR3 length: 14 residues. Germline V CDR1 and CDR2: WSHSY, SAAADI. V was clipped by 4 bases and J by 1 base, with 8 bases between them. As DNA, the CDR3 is TGCGCCAGCAGTGTTAGTCCATCCTACAATGAGCAGTTCTTC. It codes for CASSVSPSYNEQFF.

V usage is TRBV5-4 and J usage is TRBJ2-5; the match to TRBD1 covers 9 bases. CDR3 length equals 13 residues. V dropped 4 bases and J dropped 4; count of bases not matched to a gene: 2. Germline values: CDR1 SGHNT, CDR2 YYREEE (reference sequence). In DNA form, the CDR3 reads TGTGCCAGCAGCCGGGACAGGGCAGAGACCCAGTACTTC. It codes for CASSRDRAETQYF.

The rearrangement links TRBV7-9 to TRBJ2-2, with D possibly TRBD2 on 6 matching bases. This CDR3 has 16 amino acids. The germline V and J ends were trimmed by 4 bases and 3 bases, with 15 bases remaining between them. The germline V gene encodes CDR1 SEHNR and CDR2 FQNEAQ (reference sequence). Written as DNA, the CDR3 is TGTGCCAGCAGCTCTAGTGGGGGGTTTGACACCGGGGAGCTGTTTTTT. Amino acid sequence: CASSSSGGFDTGELFF.

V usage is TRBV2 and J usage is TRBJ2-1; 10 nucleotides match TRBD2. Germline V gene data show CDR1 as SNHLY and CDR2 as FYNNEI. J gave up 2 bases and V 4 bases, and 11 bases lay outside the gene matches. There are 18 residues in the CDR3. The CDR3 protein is CASSGIGSSGSTYNEQFF. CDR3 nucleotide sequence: TGTGCCAGCAGTGGGATCGGGTCTAGCGGGAGTACCTACAATGAGCAGTTCTTC.

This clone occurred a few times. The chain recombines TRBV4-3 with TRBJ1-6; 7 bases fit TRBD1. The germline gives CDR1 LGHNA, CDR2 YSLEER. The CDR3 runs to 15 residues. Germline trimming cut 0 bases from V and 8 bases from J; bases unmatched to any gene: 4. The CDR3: CASSQEGGSYSPLHF. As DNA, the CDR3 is TGCGCCAGCAGCCAAGAAGGGGGCAGTTATTCACCCCTCCACTTT.

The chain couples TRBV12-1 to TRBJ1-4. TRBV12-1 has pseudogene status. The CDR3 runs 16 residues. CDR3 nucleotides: TGTGCCAGCACCGATAACCCCGGAATTACTAATGAAAAACTGTTTTTT. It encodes CASTDNPGITNEKLFF.

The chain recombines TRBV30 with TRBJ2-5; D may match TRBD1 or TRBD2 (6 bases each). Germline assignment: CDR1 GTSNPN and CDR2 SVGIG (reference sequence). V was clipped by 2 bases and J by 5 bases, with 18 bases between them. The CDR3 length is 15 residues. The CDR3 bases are TGTGCCTGGAGTCCCGGAGGGGGGCAGAAGGAGACCCAGTACTTC. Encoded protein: CAWSPGGGQKETQYF.

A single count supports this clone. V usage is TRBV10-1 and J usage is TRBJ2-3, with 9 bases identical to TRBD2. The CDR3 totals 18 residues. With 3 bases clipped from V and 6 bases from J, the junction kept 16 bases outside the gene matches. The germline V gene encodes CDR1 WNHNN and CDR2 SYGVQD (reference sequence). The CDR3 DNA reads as TGCGCCAGCAGTGACGCTGGGGCTAGCGGGATTTGGCGGGATACGCAGTATTTT. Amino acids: CASSDAGASGIWRDTQYF.

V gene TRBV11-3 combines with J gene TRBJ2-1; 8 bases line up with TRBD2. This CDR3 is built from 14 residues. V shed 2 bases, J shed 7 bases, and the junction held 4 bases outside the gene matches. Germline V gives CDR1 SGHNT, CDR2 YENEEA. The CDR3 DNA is TGTGCCAGCAGCTTATTGGCGGGAGGTAATGAGCAGTTCTTC. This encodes CASSLLAGGNEQFF. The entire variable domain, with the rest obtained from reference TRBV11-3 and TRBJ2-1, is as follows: EAGVVQSPRYKIIEKKQPVAFWCNPISGHNTLYWYLQNLGQGPELLIRYENEEAVDDSQLPKDRFSAERLKGVDSTLKIQPAELGDSAVYLCASSLLAGGNEQFFGPGTRLTVL.

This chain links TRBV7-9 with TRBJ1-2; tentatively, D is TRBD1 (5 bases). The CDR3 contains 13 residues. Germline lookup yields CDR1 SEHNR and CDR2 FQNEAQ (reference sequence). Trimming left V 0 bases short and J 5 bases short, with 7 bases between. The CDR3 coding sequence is TGTGCCAGCAGCTTAGCGGAGGGGTATGGCTACACCTTC. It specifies CASSLAEGYGYTF.